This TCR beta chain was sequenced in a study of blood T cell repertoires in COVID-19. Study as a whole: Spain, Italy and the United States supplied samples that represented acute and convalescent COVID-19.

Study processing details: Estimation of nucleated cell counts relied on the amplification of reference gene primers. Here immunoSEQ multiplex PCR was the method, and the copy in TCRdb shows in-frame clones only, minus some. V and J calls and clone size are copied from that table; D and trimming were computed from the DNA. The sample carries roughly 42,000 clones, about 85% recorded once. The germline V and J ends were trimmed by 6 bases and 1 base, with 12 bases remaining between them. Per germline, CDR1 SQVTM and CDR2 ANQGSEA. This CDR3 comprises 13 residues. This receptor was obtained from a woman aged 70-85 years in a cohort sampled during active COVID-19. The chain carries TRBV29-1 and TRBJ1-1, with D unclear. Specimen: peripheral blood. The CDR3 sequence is CSVAEGANTEAFF. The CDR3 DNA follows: TGCAGCGTCGCAGAGGGAGCGAACACTGAAGCTTTCTTT.